This TCR beta chain was retrieved from a study of CD8 T cells in Susac syndrome. The RNA input was roughly 0.45 to 1 ug, and it was reverse transcribed with random hexamers. Multiplex immunoSEQ PCR targeted 54 Vbeta and 13 Jbeta TCR beta segments. A single record per CDR3 protein comes from TCRdb applying MiXCR to the immunoSEQ multiplex PCR reads. Among a few hundred thousand distinct CDR3 sequences listed, about 85% were seen once. FACS was used to enrich TEMRA cells, whereas the CD8+ and CD4+ T cells were obtained by negative isolation. The CDR3 is 16 amino acids. V was shortened by 2 bases and J by 0 bases, with 10 bases between the two germline ends. Germline CDR1 LGHNA, CDR2 YNFKEQ.

The chain carries TRBV4-2 and TRBJ2-2; D gene uncertain. The source of this sequence is a human donor with multiple sclerosis. The specimen was CD8+ T cells from PBMCs. In DNA form, the CDR3 reads TGTGCCAGCAGCCAAACCACAGAAACGAACACCGGGGAGCTGTTTTTT. This gives the protein CASSQTTETNTGELFF.